Sequencing of this T cell receptor beta chain was carried out in a study of shared clonotypes between healthy human individuals. The assay was immunoSEQ multiplex PCR, and TCRdb's table has in-frame clones only and misses some. The table has more than 2 million clones, approximately 94% seen once. The V end was cut by 7 bases, the J end by 5 bases, with 12 bases between. The CDR3 consists of 13 residues. Germline lookup yields CDR1 MDHEN and CDR2 SYDVKM. Worth noting for this clone: The antigen is not known.

Overall study results and limits: When naive CD4 clonotypes were compared across several donors, around 5% were shared.

This TCR derives from a man in his late teens or twenties in good health. This chain uses TRBV28 with TRBJ2-1; D is perhaps TRBD1 or TRBD2 (5 bases each). Sequencing used naive CD4+ T cells sorted from blood. Subset in this sample: CD45RA+ positively selected. The CDR3 reads CASTRAGNNEQFF. CDR3 sequence (DNA): TGTGCCAGCACCAGGGCCGGGAACAATGAGCAGTTCTTC.